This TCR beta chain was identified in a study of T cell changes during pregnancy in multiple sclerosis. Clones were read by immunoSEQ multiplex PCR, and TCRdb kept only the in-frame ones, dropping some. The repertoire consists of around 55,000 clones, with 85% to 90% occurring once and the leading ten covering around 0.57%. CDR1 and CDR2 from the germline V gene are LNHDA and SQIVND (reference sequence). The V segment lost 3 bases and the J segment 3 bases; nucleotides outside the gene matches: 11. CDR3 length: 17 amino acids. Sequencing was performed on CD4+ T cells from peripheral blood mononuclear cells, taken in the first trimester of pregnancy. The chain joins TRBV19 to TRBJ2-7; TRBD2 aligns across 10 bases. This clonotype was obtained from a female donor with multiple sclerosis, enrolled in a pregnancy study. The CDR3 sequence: CASSMLSSGGAFYEQYF. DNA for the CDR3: TGTGCCAGTAGTATGCTCTCTAGCGGGGGAGCCTTCTACGAGCAGTACTTC.